The present TCR beta chain was sequenced within a study of shared clonotypes between healthy human individuals. Study information: The plates for each donor numbered three CD4 naive, three CD4 memory, two CD8 naive and one CD8 memory.

V was pared by 1 base and J by 0 bases, with 11 bases between. CDR1 is SGHAT, CDR2 FQNNGV, per germline. This CDR3 is 16 amino acids long. Deep level was the assay's run setting. Produced via immunoSEQ multiplex PCR; TCRdb's table is partial and in-frame only. This table has about 1,900,000 clones, 85% to 95% appearing once. Cells designated naive CD8 were CD45RO-negative and were positively selected for CCR7, with terminally differentiated effector memory CD45RA+ cells excluded. The TCR was taken from a man aged 18 to 29 in good health. The sample comprised naive CD8+ T cells sorted from blood. This chain links TRBV11-2 with TRBJ2-3; D tentatively fits TRBD1 or TRBD2 (5 bases each). The CDR3 bases are TGTGCCAGCAGCTTAGCCCGGGACGGAAGCACAGATACGCAGTATTTT. Amino acids: CASSLARDGSTDTQYF.